Listed here is a single T cell receptor (beta chain). V was cut by 1 base and J by 4 bases, with 7 bases left in between. CDR3 length: 13 residues. CDR1 LGHNA and CDR2 YSLEER come from the germline V gene. As processed by the authors: Estimated nucleated cell counts came from reference gene primer amplification. TCRdb's copy holds only in-frame clones and misses some; the assay was immunoSEQ multiplex PCR. For V, J and clone size, that table is used; D and trimming come from the DNA. The data hold about 40,000 clones, with approximately 88% observed a single time. The sample originates from a study of blood T cell repertoires in COVID-19. About the study: Samples taken during acute and convalescent COVID-19 were collected in the United States, Italy and Spain.

Sequencing was carried out using peripheral blood. V usage is TRBV4-3 and J usage is TRBJ1-2; TRBD1 is a possible D gene (5 bases). The sequence was obtained from a woman between 70 and 85 years old with acute or convalescent COVID-19. CDR3 amino acids: CASSQGQFYGYTF. In DNA form, the CDR3 reads TGCGCCAGCAGCCAAGGACAGTTCTATGGCTACACCTTC.